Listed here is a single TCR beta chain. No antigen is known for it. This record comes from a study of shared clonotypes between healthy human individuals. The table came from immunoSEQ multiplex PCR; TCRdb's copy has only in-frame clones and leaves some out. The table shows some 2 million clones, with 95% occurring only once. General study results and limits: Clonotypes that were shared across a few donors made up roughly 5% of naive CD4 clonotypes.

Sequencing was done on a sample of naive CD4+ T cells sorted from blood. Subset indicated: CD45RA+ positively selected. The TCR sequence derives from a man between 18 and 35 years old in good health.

The CDR3 sequence is CASNWGTGELFF. CDR3 coding DNA: TGCGCCAGCAATTGGGGGACCGGGGAGCTGTTTTTT. V is TRBV4-3 and J is TRBJ2-2; the D gene could be TRBD1 or TRBD2 (5 bases each). Germline V gene sequence: CDR1 LGHNA, CDR2 YSLEER. V was shortened by 7 bases and J by 5 bases, with 8 bases between the two germline ends. The CDR3 has 12 amino acids.